Listed below are T cell receptor beta chains from one sample, sequenced in a study of blood T cell repertoires in COVID-19. Profiling relied on immunoSEQ multiplex PCR, and the TCRdb table lists in-frame clones only, not all of them. The sample gives more than 400,000 clones, 87% of which show up once; under 0.85% is in the top ten. Sequencing was performed on PBMCs or T cells enriched from blood (not recorded which). These receptors originate from a woman between 18 and 30 years old who had recovered from COVID-19. The CDR3 runs from the conserved cysteine through the conserved F or W. D genes are given only for firm matches. Expanded clones get a size class; other rows say once, few or many, or leave the size out.

TRBJ1-4 | TRBV5-1 | - | - | CASSSDPGVEKLFF | TGCGCCAGCAGCTCCGACCCGGGTGTTGAAAAACTGTTTTTT
TRBJ1-2 | TRBV15 | TRBD1 | - | CATSRPDRVQGYTF | TGTGCCACCAGCAGGCCCGACAGGGTTCAGGGCTACACCTTC
TRBJ2-2 | TRBV9 | - | - | CASSVPQEVELFF | TGTGCCAGCAGCGTACCCCAGGAGGTGGAGCTGTTTTTT
TRBJ2-2 | TRBV4-1 | TRBD1 | - | CASSQVGTGYPGELFF | TGCGCCAGCAGCCAAGTCGGGACAGGGTACCCCGGGGAGCTGTTTTTT
TRBJ1-2 | TRBV9 | TRBD1 | - | CASSAHSTGVRVAGYTF | TGTGCCAGCAGCGCTCACTCGACAGGGGTTAGGGTTGCTGGCTACACCTTC
TRBJ1-5 | TRBV27 | TRBD1 | - | CASSLRGTGLPSNQPQHF | TGTGCCAGCAGTTTAAGGGGGACAGGGCTCCCTAGCAATCAGCCCCAGCATTTT
TRBJ1-2 | TRBV12-3/TRBV12-4 | - | - | CASSYDGERGYTF | TGTGCCAGCAGTTATGATGGGGAGCGTGGCTACACCTTC
TRBJ2-2 | TRBV6-1 | - | - | CASSEVGVVAGELFF | TGTGCCAGCAGTGAAGTCGGGGTAGTCGCCGGGGAGCTGTTTTTT
TRBJ2-7 | TRBV12-3/TRBV12-4 | - | few | CASSFGVLYEQYF | TGTGCCAGCAGTTTCGGGGTTCTCTACGAGCAGTACTTC
TRBJ1-4 | TRBV30 | TRBD1 | - | CAWSVTGGREKLFF | TGTGCCTGGAGTGTAACAGGGGGGCGCGAAAAACTGTTTTTT
TRBJ1-2 | TRBV4-1 | TRBD1 | few | CASSQEASGGYGGYTF | TGCGCCAGCAGCCAAGAGGCGTCAGGGGGCTACGGGGGCTACACCTTC
TRBJ2-1 | TRBV30 | - | - | CAWSLGKPDYNEQFF | TGTGCCTGGAGTCTCGGGAAGCCAGACTACAATGAGCAGTTCTTC
TRBJ1-1 | TRBV3-1/TRBV3-2 | - | - | CASSQEERGTEAFF | TGTGCCAGCAGCCAAGAGGAAAGGGGGACTGAAGCTTTCTTT
TRBJ1-4 | TRBV7-8 | - | - | CASSSGTAYEKLFF | TGTGCCAGCAGCTCAGGAACAGCCTATGAAAAACTGTTTTTT
TRBJ1-1 | TRBV6-1 | TRBD1 | - | CASSDLLTGTEAFF | TGTGCCAGCAGTGACCTACTGACAGGGACTGAAGCTTTCTTT
TRBJ2-1 | TRBV6-5 | - | - | CASRPLGGPREEQFF | TGTGCCAGCAGGCCCCTGGGGGGACCCCGAGAGGAGCAGTTCTTC
TRBJ1-4 | TRBV6-1 | - | - | CASSEGSAGREKLFF | TGTGCCAGCAGTGAAGGCTCGGCGGGGAGGGAAAAACTGTTTTTT
TRBJ1-2 | TRBV30 | - | - | CAWSLGDGYTF | TGTGCCTGGAGTTTAGGGGATGGCTACACCTTC
TRBJ1-2 | TRBV28 | - | - | CAIQVNRGDTRPYGYTF | TGTGCCATCCAGGTAAACCGGGGGGACACAAGACCCTATGGCTACACCTTC
TRBJ1-1 | TRBV5-4 | TRBD1 | - | CASSPGGQGYTEAFF | TGTGCCAGCAGCCCAGGGGGACAGGGGTACACTGAAGCTTTCTTT
TRBJ2-2 | TRBV5-6 | - | - | CASSFIRDTATGELFF | TGTGCCAGCAGCTTCATCCGGGACACGGCCACCGGGGAGCTGTTTTTT
TRBJ2-2 | TRBV18 | - | once | CASSPPGLNTGELFF | TGTGCCAGCTCACCACCGGGACTTAACACCGGGGAGCTGTTTTTT
TRBJ2-3 | TRBV6-2/TRBV6-3 | - | - | CASSYPRGVGTDTQYF | TGTGCCAGCAGTTACCCCAGGGGAGTGGGCACAGATACGCAGTATTTT
TRBJ1-2 | TRBV30 | - | - | CAWREGFSYGYTF | TGTGCCTGGAGGGAGGGGTTCAGCTATGGCTACACCTTC
TRBJ1-4 | TRBV11-2 | - | - | CASSPGQTNEKLFF | TGTGCCAGCAGCCCCGGACAGACTAATGAAAAACTGTTTTTT
TRBJ2-5 | TRBV19 | TRBD2 | few | CASSKLAGGGEETQYF | TGTGCCAGTAGTAAACTAGCGGGGGGCGGAGAAGAGACCCAGTACTTC
TRBJ2-1 | TRBV24-1 | - | - | CATSDSTIGGAASIHEQFF | TGTGCCACCAGTGATTCGACAATAGGGGGGGCCGCTTCCATCCATGAGCAGTTCTTC
TRBJ1-2 | TRBV6-5 | TRBD1 | - | CASLDREGLYGYTF | TGTGCCAGTTTGGACAGGGAAGGACTTTATGGCTACACCTTC
TRBJ1-5 | TRBV6-5 | - | - | CASTRGAGQPQHF | TGTGCCAGCACGCGGGGGGCGGGTCAGCCCCAGCATTTT
TRBJ1-1 | TRBV7-9 | - | - | CASSLDTETEAFF | TGTGCCAGCAGCTTGGACACGGAAACTGAAGCTTTCTTT
TRBJ2-3 | TRBV10-3 | - | - | CAISESLALNTQYF | TGTGCCATCAGTGAGTCCCTAGCGTTGAATACGCAGTATTTT
TRBJ2-5 | TRBV5-8 | - | - | CASSLVGTQETQYF | TGTGCCAGCAGCTTGGTTGGTACTCAAGAGACCCAGTACTTC
TRBJ2-1 | TRBV4-1 | TRBD2 | - | CASSPFPSGGYNEQFF | TGCGCCAGCAGCCCGTTCCCCAGCGGGGGCTACAATGAGCAGTTCTTC
TRBJ1-1 | TRBV7-9 | - | - | CASSPGTLDAEAFF | TGTGCCAGCAGCCCAGGGACACTGGATGCTGAAGCTTTCTTT
TRBJ1-2 | TRBV5-6 | TRBD1 | - | CASSPGQDPWGYTF | TGTGCCAGCAGCCCTGGACAGGACCCCTGGGGCTACACCTTC
TRBJ1-1 | TRBV7-9 | TRBD1 | - | CASSLRDSNYMNTEAFF | TGTGCCAGCAGCTTAAGGGACAGCAACTACATGAACACTGAAGCTTTCTTT
TRBJ2-3 | TRBV5-1 | - | - | CASSKETGSGTDTQYF | TGCGCCAGCAGCAAGGAGACAGGATCTGGCACAGATACGCAGTATTTT
TRBJ2-5 | TRBV2 | TRBD1 | - | CASRQGAWYQETQYF | TGTGCCAGCAGACAGGGGGCTTGGTACCAAGAGACCCAGTACTTC
TRBJ2-1 | TRBV6-5 | - | - | CASGRTALYNEQFF | TGTGCCAGCGGGCGGACAGCCCTCTACAATGAGCAGTTCTTC
TRBJ1-2 | TRBV28 | TRBD1 | - | CASSSPMGTGRGYTF | TGTGCCAGCAGCTCGCCGATGGGGACAGGAAGAGGCTACACCTTC
TRBJ2-2 | TRBV5-1 | TRBD1 | - | CASSLPGQGSSGELFF | TGCGCCAGCAGCTTACCGGGACAGGGGAGTTCCGGGGAGCTGTTTTTT